The present TCR beta chain was sequenced within a study of shared clonotypes between healthy human individuals. CD4+ cell separation produced CD45RA+ naive and CD45RA-negative memory subsets. Germline CDR1 and CDR2: SGHNT and YYREEE (reference sequence). The CDR3 consists of 15 residues. Trimming cost V 2 bases and J 7 bases; bases outside gene matches: 8. Some clones are missing from TCRdb's copy, which holds only in-frame ones; the method was immunoSEQ multiplex PCR. The data contain roughly 1,500,000 clones, about 98.5% of them singletons. The chain uses TRBV5-4 and TRBJ2-1; 8 nucleotides align to TRBD2. Sequenced sample: naive CD4+ T cells sorted from blood. The subset here: CD45RA+ positively selected. This TCR was recovered from a man aged 25-45 years in good health. The CDR3 nucleotides are TGTGCCAGCAGCTTTCCGGGACTAGTGAGGAATGAGCAGTTCTTC. Amino acid sequence: CASSFPGLVRNEQFF.